This T cell receptor (beta chain) was documented in a study of blood T cell repertoires in COVID-19. Overall study: Acute-phase and convalescent COVID-19 samples originated in the United States, Italy and Spain. PBMCs, B-cell-depleted T cells, or T cells were the source of the cDNA or gDNA that made up the material.

Germline trimming cut 0 bases from V and 9 bases from J; bases unmatched to any gene: 7. This CDR3 region has 15 residues. CDR1 is SGDLS, CDR2 YYNGEE, per germline. Per the original methods: It was from reference gene primer amplification that nucleated cell counts were estimated. Assay: immunoSEQ multiplex PCR; the TCRdb copy retains only in-frame clones and omits some. That table gives V, J and clone size, and the DNA gave D and trimming. The data contain tens of thousands of clones, approximately 86% of them seen just once; the ten biggest clones take up around 7.8%. This clonotype originated in an elderly man with active or convalescent COVID-19. The chain uses TRBV9 and TRBJ2-1; 9 bases map to TRBD1. Material for sequencing was peripheral blood. CDR3 sequence reads: CASSVDWTGEGEQFF. The CDR3 nucleotides read TGTGCCAGCAGCGTAGACTGGACAGGGGAAGGTGAGCAGTTCTTC.